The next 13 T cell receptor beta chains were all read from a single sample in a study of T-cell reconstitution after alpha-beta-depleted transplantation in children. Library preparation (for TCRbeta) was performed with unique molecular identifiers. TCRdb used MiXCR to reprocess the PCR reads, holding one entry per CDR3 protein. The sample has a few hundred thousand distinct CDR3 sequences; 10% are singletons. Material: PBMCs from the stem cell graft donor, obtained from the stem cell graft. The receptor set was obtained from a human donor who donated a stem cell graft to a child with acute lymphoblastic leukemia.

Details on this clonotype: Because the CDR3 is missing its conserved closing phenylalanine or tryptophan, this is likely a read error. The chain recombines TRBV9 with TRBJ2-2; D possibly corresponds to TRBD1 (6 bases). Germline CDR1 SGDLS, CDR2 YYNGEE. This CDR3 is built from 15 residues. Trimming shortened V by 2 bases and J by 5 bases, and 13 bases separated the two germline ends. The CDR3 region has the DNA TGTGCCAGCAGCGTCCAGGGGTCGGGAACCGGGGAGCTGTTTCTT. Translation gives CASSVQGSGTGELFL.

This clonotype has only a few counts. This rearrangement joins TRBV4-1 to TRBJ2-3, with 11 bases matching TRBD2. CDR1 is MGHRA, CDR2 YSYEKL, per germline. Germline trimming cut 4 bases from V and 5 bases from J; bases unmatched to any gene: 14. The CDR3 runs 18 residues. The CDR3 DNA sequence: TGCGCCAGCAGCCTACGACTCCGGACTAGCGGGCGGCAAGATACGCAGTATTTT. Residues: CASSLRLRTSGRQDTQYF.

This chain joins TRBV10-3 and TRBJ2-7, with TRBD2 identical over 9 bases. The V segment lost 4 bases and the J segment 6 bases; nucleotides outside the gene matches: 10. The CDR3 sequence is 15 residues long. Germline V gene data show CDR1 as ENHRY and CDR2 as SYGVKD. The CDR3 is CAISGPREGSIEQYF. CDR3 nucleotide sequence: TGTGCCATCAGTGGGCCGCGGGAGGGGTCTATCGAGCAGTACTTC.

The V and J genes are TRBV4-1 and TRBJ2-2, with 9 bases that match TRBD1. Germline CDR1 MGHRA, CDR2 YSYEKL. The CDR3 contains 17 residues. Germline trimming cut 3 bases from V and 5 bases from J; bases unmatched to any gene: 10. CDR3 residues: CASSQARTGGRTGELFF. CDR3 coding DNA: TGCGCCAGCAGCCAGGCCCGAACAGGGGGCAGGACCGGGGAGCTGTTTTTT.

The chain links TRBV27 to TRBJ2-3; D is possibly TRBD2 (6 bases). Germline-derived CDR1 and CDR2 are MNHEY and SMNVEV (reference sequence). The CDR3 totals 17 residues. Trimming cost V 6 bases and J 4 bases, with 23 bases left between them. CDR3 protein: CASSPYPGTPGADTQYF. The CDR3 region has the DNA TGTGCCAGCAGCCCTTACCCGGGGACCCCGGGGGCAGATACGCAGTATTTT.

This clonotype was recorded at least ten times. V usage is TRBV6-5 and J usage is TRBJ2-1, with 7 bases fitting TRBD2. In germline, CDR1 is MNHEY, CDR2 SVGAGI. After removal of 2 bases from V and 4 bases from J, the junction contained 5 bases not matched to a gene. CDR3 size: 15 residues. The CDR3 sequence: CASSYLQRGYNEQFF. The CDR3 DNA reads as TGTGCCAGCAGTTACCTCCAGCGGGGATACAATGAGCAGTTCTTC.

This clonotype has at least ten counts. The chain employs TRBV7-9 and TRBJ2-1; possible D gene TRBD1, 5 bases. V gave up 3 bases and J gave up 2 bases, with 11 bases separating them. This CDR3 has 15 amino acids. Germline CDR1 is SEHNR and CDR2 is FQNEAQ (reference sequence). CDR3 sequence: CASSLRLQAYNEQFF. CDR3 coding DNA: TGTGCCAGCAGCTTGAGGCTACAGGCCTACAATGAGCAGTTCTTC.

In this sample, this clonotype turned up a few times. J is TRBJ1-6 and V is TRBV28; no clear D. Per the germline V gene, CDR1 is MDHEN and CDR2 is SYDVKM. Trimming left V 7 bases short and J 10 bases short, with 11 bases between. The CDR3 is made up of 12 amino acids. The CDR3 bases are TGTGCCAGCAAGGAGTATTCGTCACCCCTCCACTTT. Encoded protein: CASKEYSSPLHF.

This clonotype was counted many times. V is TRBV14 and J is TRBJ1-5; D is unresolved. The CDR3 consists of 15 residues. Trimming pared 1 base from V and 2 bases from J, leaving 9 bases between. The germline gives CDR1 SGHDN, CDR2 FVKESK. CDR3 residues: CASSQGGMGNQPQHF. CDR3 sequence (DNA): TGTGCCAGCAGCCAAGGCGGGATGGGCAATCAGCCCCAGCATTTT.

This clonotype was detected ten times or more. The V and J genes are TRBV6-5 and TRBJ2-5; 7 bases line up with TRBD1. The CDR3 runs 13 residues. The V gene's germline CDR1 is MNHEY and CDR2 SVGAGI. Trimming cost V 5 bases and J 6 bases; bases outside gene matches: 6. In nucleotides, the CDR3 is TGTGCCAGCAGTACTACAGGGGTAAAGACCCAGTACTTC. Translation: CASSTTGVKTQYF.

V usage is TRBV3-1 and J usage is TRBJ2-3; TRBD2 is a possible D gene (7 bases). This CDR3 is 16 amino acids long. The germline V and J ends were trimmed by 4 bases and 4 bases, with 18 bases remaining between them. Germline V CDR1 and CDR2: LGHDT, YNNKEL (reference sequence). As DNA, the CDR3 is TGTGCCAGCAGCCTCCAAGGCGGGGGCAGGGCAGATACGCAGTATTTT. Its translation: CASSLQGGGRADTQYF.

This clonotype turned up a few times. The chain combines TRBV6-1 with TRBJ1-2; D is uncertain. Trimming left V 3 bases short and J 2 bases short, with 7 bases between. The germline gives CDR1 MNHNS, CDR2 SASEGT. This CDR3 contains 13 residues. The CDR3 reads CASSDRINYGYTF. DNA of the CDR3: TGTGCCAGCAGTGACAGAATAAACTATGGCTACACCTTC.

CDR3 residues: CASSSTGGLNLSGYF. The CDR3 nucleotides are TGTGCCAGCAGTTCGACAGGGGGCCTAAATCTCTCAGGGTACTTC. The chain recombines TRBV27 with TRBJ2-7; TRBD1 matches at 10 bases. Trimming took 4 bases from V and 12 from J; bases not matched to a gene: 15. This CDR3 comprises 15 residues. CDR1 and CDR2 (germline): MNHEY, SMNVEV (reference sequence).